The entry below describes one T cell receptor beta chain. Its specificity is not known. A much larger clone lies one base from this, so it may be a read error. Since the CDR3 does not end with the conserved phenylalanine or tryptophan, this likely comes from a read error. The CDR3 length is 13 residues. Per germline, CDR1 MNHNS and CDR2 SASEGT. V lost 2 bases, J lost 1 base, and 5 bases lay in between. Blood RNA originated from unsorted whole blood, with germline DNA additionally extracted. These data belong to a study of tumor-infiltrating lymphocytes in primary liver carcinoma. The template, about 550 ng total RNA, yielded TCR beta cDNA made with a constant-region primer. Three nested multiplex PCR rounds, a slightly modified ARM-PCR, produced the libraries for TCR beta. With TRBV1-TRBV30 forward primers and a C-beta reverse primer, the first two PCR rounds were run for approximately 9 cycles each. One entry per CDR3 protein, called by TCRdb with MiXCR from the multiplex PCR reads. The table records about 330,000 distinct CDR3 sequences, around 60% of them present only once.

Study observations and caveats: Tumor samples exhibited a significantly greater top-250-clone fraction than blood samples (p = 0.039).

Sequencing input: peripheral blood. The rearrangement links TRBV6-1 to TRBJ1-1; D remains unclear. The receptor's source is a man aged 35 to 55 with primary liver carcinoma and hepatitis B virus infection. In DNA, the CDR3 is TGTGCCAGCAGTGAACTTCGGAACACTGAAGCTTTCGTT. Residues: CASSELRNTEAFV.